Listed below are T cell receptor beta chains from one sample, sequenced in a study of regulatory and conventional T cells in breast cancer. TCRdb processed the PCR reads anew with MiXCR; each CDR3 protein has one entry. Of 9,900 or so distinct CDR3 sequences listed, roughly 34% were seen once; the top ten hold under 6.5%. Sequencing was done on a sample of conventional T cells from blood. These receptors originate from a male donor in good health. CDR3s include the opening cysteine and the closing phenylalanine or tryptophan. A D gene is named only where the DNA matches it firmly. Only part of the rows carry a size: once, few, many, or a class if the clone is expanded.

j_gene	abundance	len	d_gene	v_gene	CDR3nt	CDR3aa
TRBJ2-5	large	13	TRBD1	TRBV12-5	TGTGCTAGTGCCTCGGGACAGCAAGAGACCCAGTACTTC	CASASGQQETQYF
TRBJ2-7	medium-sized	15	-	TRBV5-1	TGCGCCAGCAGACCGGGACCACTTACCTCCTACGAGCAGTACTTC	CASRPGPLTSYEQYF
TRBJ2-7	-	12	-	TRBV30	TGTGCCTGGGGGCCACACCTCTACGAGCAGTACTTC	CAWGPHLYEQYF
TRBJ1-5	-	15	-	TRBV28	TGTGCCAGCACCGAGCATAGAGGGACCGCTCAGCCCCAGCATTTT	CASTEHRGTAQPQHF
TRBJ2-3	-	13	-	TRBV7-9	TGTGCCAGCAGCCCCCCGGGCCCAGATACGCAGTATTTT	CASSPPGPDTQYF
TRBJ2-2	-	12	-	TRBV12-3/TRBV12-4	TGTGCCAGCAGTTCTCCGCTCGGGGAGCTGTTTTTT	CASSSPLGELFF
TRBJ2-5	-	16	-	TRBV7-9	TGTGCCAGCAGCTTAGTAGAGGGGAGTAAGAGAGAGACCCAGTACTTC	CASSLVEGSKRETQYF
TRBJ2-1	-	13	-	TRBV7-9	TGTGCCAGCAGTGCTGATACCTACAATGAGCAGTTCTTC	CASSADTYNEQFF
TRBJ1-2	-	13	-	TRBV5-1	TGCGCCAGCAGCTTGGACAGGAGCTATGGCTACACCTTC	CASSLDRSYGYTF
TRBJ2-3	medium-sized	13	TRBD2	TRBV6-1	TGTGCCAGCATAGCGGGGGGGACAGATACGCAGTATTTT	CASIAGGTDTQYF
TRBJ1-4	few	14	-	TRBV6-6	TGTGCCAGCTCATCCAGGATAGGAAGTGAAAAACTGTTTTTT	CASSSRIGSEKLFF
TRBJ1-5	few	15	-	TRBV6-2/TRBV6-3	TGTGCCAGCAGTACCCCGCCGACTAGCAATCAGCCCCAGCATTTT	CASSTPPTSNQPQHF
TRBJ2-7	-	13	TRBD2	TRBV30	TGTGCCTGGAGAAGCGGGGGTAGCTACGAGCAGTACTTC	CAWRSGGSYEQYF
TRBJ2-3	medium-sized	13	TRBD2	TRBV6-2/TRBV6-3	TGTGCCAGCAGTTCTGGCGGGGGATATACGCAGTATTTT	CASSSGGGYTQYF
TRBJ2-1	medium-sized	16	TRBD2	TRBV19	TGTGCCAGTAGTATATCAGGCGGGGGGGTCTACAATGAGCAGTTCTTC	CASSISGGGVYNEQFF
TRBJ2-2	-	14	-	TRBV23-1	TGCGCCAGCGGTCGGGGCAGGAACACCGGGGAGCTGTCTTTT	CASGRGRNTGELSF
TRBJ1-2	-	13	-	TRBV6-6	TGTGCCAGCAACCGGACGGGGGGCTATGGCTACACCTTC	CASNRTGGYGYTF
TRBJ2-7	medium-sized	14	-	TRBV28	TGTGCCAGCGGATCTCCCGGGACACCCTACGAGCAGTACTTC	CASGSPGTPYEQYF
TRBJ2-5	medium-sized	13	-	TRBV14	TGTGCCAGCAGCTTGGGCCCCGCGAGGACCCAGTACTTC	CASSLGPARTQYF
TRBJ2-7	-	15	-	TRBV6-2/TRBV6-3	TGTGCCAGCAGTTACGAGGGGGTGACAACCTACGAGCAGTACTTC	CASSYEGVTTYEQYF
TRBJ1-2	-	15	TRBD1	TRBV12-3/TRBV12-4	TGTGCCAGCAGTCCCCTACCCCCTGCGACAGGGACCGGGACCTTC	CASSPLPPATGTGTF
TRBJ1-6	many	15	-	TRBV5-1	TGCGCCAGCAGCCCGCTAGGGTCTGGGAATTCACCCCTCCACTTT	CASSPLGSGNSPLHF
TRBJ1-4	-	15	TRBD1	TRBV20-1	TGCAGCGCTAGAGATCTCTGGACAGGGGCCGGAAACCTGTTTTTT	CSARDLWTGAGNLFF
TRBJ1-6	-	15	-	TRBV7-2	TGTGCCAGCAGCTCACCGGACAGTGGTCGGTCACCCCTCCACTTT	CASSSPDSGRSPLHF
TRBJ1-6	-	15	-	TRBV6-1	TGTGCCAGCAGTGAACGTACAGAGGGCAATTCACCCCTTCACTTT	CASSERTEGNSPLHF
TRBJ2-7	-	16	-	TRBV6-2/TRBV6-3	TGTGCCAGCAGTTACGAGACGGAGGGGAGCTCCTACGAGCAGTACTTC	CASSYETEGSSYEQYF
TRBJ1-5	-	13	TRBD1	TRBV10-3	TGTGCCATCAGTGGGGACAGGAATCAGCCCCAGCATTTT	CAISGDRNQPQHF
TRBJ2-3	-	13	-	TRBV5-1	TGCGCCAGCAGCCTCCGGACCCGGGATACGCAGTATTTT	CASSLRTRDTQYF
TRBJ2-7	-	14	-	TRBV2	TGTGCCAGCAGTGAGGCGAGGGATCGAGGCGAGCAGTACTTC	CASSEARDRGEQYF